The 5 T cell receptor beta chains below all came from one sample that was sequenced in a study of blood T cell repertoires in COVID-19. The repertoire was sequenced with immunoSEQ multiplex PCR; TCRdb's copy has only in-frame clones and lacks some. The data show under 250,000 clones, approximately 90% seen once. The sequencing sample was made of peripheral blood. These receptor sequences come from a man in his fifties with COVID-19, enrolled during active disease.

V is TRBV27 and J is TRBJ2-5; 9 bases fit TRBD1. Germline assignment: CDR1 MNHEY and CDR2 SMNVEV (reference sequence). With V trimmed by 6 bases and J by 5 bases, 10 bases remained unmatched. This CDR3 is 15 amino acids long. CDR3 coding DNA: TGTGCCAGCAGGGGTACAGGGGGCGCGGGGGAGACCCAGTACTTC. Encoded protein: CASRGTGGAGETQYF.

The J gene is TRBJ1-5, the V gene TRBV7-9, with 7 bases aligning to TRBD1. Losses at the gene ends were 5 bases for V and 1 base for J; bases not matched to a gene: 2. From germline, CDR1 is SEHNR and CDR2 FQNEAQ (reference sequence). The CDR3 is made up of 14 amino acids. CDR3 in amino acids: CASSGTESNQPQHF. CDR3 bases: TGTGCCAGCAGCGGGACAGAGAGCAATCAGCCCCAGCATTTT.

The chain employs TRBV19 and TRBJ2-6, with D tentatively TRBD2 (5 bases). CDR3 length: 17 amino acids. With 2 bases removed from V and 1 base from J, the gap between germline ends came to 12 bases. Per the germline V gene, CDR1 is LNHDA and CDR2 is SQIVND (reference sequence). CDR3 amino acids: CASSIRARVSGANVLTF. CDR3 bases: TGTGCCAGTAGTATAAGGGCGAGGGTTTCTGGGGCCAACGTCCTGACTTTC.

The CDR3 loop is CASSQVSGGGNEQFF. For the CDR3, the DNA is TGCGCCAGCAGCCAAGTTAGCGGGGGGGGCAATGAGCAGTTCTTC. The chain joins TRBV4-3 to TRBJ2-1; TRBD2 agrees at 11 bases. The V gene end was trimmed by 1 base and the J gene end by 6 bases; junction bases not matched to a gene: 2. Per the germline V gene, CDR1 is LGHNA and CDR2 is YSLEER. The CDR3 runs 15 residues.

This clone showed up just a few times. J is TRBJ2-7 and V is TRBV6-5; 10 positions agree with TRBD1. Trimming cost V 4 bases and J 5 bases; bases outside gene matches: 5. This CDR3 comprises 14 residues. Germline V gene sequence: CDR1 MNHEY, CDR2 SVGAGI. CDR3 bases: TGTGCCAGCAGTTCCGGGACAGGGGTCCACGAGCAGTACTTC. Protein product: CASSSGTGVHEQYF.